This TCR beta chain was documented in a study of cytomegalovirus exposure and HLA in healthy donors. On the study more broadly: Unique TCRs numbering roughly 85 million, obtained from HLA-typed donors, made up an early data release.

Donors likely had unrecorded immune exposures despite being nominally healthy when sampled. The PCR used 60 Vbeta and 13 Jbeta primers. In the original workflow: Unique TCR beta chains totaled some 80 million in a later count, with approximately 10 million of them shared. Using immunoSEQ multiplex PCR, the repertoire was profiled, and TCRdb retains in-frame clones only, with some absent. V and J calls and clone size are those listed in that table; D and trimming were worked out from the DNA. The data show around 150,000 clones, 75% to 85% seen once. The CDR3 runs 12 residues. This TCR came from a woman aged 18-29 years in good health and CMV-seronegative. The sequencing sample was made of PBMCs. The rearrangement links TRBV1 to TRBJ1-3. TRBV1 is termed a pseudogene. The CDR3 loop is CTSSHGGGTIYF. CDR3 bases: TGCACCAGCAGCCATGGAGGAGGCACCATATATTTT.